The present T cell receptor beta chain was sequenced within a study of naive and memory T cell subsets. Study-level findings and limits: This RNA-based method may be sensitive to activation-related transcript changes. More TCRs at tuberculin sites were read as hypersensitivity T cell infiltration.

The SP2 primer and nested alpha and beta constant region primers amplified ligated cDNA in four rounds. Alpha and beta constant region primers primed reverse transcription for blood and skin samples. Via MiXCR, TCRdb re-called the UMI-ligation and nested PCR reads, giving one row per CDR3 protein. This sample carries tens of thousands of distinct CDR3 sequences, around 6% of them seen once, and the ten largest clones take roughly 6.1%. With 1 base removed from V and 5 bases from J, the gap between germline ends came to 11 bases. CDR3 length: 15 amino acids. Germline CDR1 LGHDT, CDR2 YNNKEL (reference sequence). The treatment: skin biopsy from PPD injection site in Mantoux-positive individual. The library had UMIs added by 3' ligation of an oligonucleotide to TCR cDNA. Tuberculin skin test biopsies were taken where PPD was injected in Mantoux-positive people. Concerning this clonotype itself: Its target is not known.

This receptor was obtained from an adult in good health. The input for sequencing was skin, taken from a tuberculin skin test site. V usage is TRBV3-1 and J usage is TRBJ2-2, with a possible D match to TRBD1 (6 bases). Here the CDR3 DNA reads TGTGCCAGCAGCCAAGCGGACAGAGAAACCGGGGAGCTGTTTTTT. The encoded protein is CASSQADRETGELFF.